This T cell receptor (beta chain) was documented in a study of cytomegalovirus exposure and HLA in healthy donors. CDR1 and CDR2 from the germline V gene are SEHNR and FQNEAQ (reference sequence). J lost 3 bases, V lost 5 bases, and 10 bases had no gene match. CDR3 size: 15 residues. The PCR ran on 60 Vbeta and 13 Jbeta primers. The data were produced by immunoSEQ multiplex PCR, yet TCRdb's version contains in-frame clones alone and is incomplete. The table lists roughly 150,000 clones, nearly 70% of them singletons, with less than 11% in the top ten. Of note for this clone: Its antigen is not known.

General study findings and limits: In a later analysis, 16,951 TCR beta sequences were associated with HLA alleles at 0.05 false discovery rate. It was reported that the classifier diagnosed cytomegalovirus status with high specificity and sensitivity in both the original and validation cohorts. Most subjects' HLA-A and HLA-B alleles were reportedly predicted from TCR beta sequences. Follow-up analysis later connected one missense variant in DCLRE1C with trimming of TCR beta V- and J-genes.

The rearrangement links TRBV7-9 to TRBJ2-7; TRBD2 agrees at 7 bases. The TCR was taken from a man under 40 in good health and CMV-seropositive. Sequences were obtained from PBMCs. As DNA, the CDR3 is TGTGCCAGCAGCCCCACCGGGAGGCAGGGCTACGAGCAGTACTTC. Protein sequence: CASSPTGRQGYEQYF.